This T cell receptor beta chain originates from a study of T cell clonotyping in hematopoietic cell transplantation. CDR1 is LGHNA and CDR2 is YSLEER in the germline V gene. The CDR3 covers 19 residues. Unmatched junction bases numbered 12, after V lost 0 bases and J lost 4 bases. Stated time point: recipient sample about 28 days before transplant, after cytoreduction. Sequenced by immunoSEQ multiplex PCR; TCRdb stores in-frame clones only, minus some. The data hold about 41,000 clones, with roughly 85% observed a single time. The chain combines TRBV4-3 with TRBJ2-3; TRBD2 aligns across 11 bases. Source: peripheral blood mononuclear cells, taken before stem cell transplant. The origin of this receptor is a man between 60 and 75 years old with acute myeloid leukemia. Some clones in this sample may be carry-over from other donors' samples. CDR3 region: CASSQDLGRASGGSDTQYF. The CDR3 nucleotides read TGCGCCAGCAGCCAAGATCTGGGGAGGGCTAGCGGGGGGTCAGATACGCAGTATTTT.